This T cell receptor beta chain was found in a study of T cell responses to AZD1222 COVID-19 vaccine. Study-wide context: Whether given at about 4 or about 12 weeks, second doses were pooled.

Sequenced by immunoSEQ multiplex PCR; TCRdb stores in-frame clones only, minus some. The repertoire has about 55,000 clones, around 90% of them found once; the top ten carry around 4%. Germline V gene sequence: CDR1 MNHEY, CDR2 SVGAGI. The CDR3 length is 14 residues. The germline V and J ends were trimmed by 2 bases and 1 base, with 9 bases remaining between them. This rearrangement joins TRBV6-5 to TRBJ2-7; D remains unclear. Sequenced material: peripheral blood, taken on day 0 of AZD1222 vaccination. This sequence was found in an adult in good health. The CDR3 DNA reads TGTGCCAGCAGTTACGTTCAGGAGTCCTACGAGCAGTACTTC. Its translation is CASSYVQESYEQYF.